The 10 T cell receptor beta chains below all came from one sample that was sequenced in a study of blood T cell repertoires in COVID-19. This table comes from immunoSEQ multiplex PCR, and its TCRdb copy is limited to in-frame clones, with some not included. Of a few hundred thousand clones in the sample, 85% to 90% were seen once. Specimen: peripheral blood. Receptors were obtained from a woman aged 35 to 49 with COVID-19, enrolled during active disease.

The J gene is TRBJ2-1, the V gene TRBV25-1; maybe TRBD2 (5 bases). Trimming shortened V by 8 bases and J by 6 bases, and 20 bases separated the two germline ends. CDR1 MGHDK and CDR2 SYGVNS come from the germline V gene. This CDR3 is 15 amino acids long. Here the CDR3 reads CASAEGRGVRNEQFF. The CDR3 nucleotides read TGTGCCAGCGCAGAAGGTCGGGGAGTGCGCAATGAGCAGTTCTTC.

The chain uses TRBV2 and TRBJ1-6; D is uncertain. Trimming cost V 10 bases and J 13 bases, with 17 bases left between them. This CDR3 has 12 residues. Germline CDR1 reads SNHLY; CDR2 reads FYNNEI. This chain's CDR3 is CAIGSRSSPLHF. CDR3 bases: TGTGCCATCGGGAGTAGGTCCTCGCCCCTCCACTTT.

The V gene is TRBV10-3, the J gene TRBJ1-1; D gene uncertain. The CDR3 has 14 amino acids. Per germline, CDR1 ENHRY and CDR2 SYGVKD. Trimming removed 4 bases at V and 6 bases at J, with 15 bases between. Here the CDR3 reads CAISVLSSGAEAFF. The CDR3 region has the DNA TGTGCCATCAGTGTTTTATCGAGCGGGGCTGAAGCTTTCTTT.

The table lists this clone with a count of one. For the CDR3, the DNA is TGTGCCAGCAGCCCAAGAACAGGGGGCCAAAACACTGAAGCTTTCTTT. This codes for CASSPRTGGQNTEAFF. The V call is TRBV2, the J call TRBJ1-1; TRBD1 matches 9 bases. In germline, CDR1 is SNHLY, CDR2 FYNNEI. J was trimmed by 2 bases and V by 6 bases; bases with no gene match: 10. This CDR3 comprises 16 residues.

This chain uses TRBV27 with TRBJ1-6; 8 bases are shared with TRBD1. The ends lost 6 bases at V and 5 bases at J; junction bases unmatched: 3. This CDR3 spans 14 amino acids. CDR1 and CDR2 from the germline V gene are MNHEY and SMNVEV (reference sequence). The CDR3 DNA reads as TGTGCCAGCAGCCCGGACAGGGATAATTCACCCCTCCACTTT. This sequence encodes CASSPDRDNSPLHF.

The chain joins TRBV7-6 to TRBJ2-1, with 9 bases fitting TRBD1. The trim removed 4 bases at V and 3 bases at J, leaving 4 bases unmatched. This CDR3 is 15 amino acids long. Germline CDR1 SGHVS, CDR2 FNYEAQ. As DNA, the CDR3 is TGTGCCAGCAGCTCCCCGGGACAGGGCTACAATGAGCAGTTCTTC. Amino acids: CASSSPGQGYNEQFF.

The CDR3 nucleotides are TGTGCCAGTAGTAGAAATTTAGCGGGGACCGGGGAGCTGTTTTTT. Translating gives CASSRNLAGTGELFF. The chain links TRBV19 to TRBJ2-2; 8 positions match TRBD2. J lost 5 bases, V lost 4 bases, and 6 bases had no gene match. Germline CDR1 is LNHDA and CDR2 is SQIVND (reference sequence). There are 15 residues in the CDR3.

This chain joins TRBV27 and TRBJ2-5; 12 bases align to TRBD1. CDR1 and CDR2 from the germline V gene are MNHEY and SMNVEV (reference sequence). After removal of 3 bases from V and 4 bases from J, the junction contained 6 bases not matched to a gene. This CDR3 region has 16 residues. In DNA, the CDR3 is TGTGCCAGCAGTTTCGGGGACAGGGGGCGCGGAGAGACCCAGTACTTC. This sequence encodes CASSFGDRGRGETQYF.

CDR3 sequence reads: CASSQGHNTIYF. The CDR3 DNA is TGCGCCAGCAGCCAAGGGCACAACACCATATATTTT. This rearrangement joins TRBV4-3 to TRBJ1-3; D call uncertain. Trimming cost V 1 base and J 7 bases, with 5 bases left between them. This CDR3 is built from 12 residues. In germline, CDR1 is LGHNA, CDR2 YSLEER.

The V and J genes are TRBV7-6 and TRBJ1-4; D gene ambiguous. CDR3 length: 13 amino acids. Trimming cost V 2 bases and J 5 bases, with 6 bases left between them. CDR1 is SGHVS and CDR2 is FNYEAQ in the germline V gene. The CDR3 DNA follows: TGTGCCAGCAGCTTACGCGGGAATGAAAAACTGTTTTTT. This sequence encodes CASSLRGNEKLFF. Combining the CDR3 with reference TRBV7-6 and TRBJ1-4 gives the whole variable domain GAGVSQSPRYKVTKRGQDVALRCDPISGHVSLYWYRQALGQGPEFLTYFNYEAQQDKSGLPNDRFSAERPEGSISTLTIQRTEQRDSAMYRCASSLRGNEKLFFGSGTQLSVL.